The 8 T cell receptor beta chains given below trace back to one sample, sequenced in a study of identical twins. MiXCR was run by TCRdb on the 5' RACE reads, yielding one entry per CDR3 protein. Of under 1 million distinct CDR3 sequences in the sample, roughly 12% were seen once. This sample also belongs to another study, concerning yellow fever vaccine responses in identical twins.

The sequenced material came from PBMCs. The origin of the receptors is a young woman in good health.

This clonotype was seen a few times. The chain's CDR3 is CASSQGGEGETQYF. As DNA, the CDR3 is TGCGCCAGCAGCCAGGGAGGCGAGGGAGAGACCCAGTACTTC. The rearrangement uses TRBV4-1 and TRBJ2-5, with TRBD2 as a possible D gene (6 bases). The CDR3 is 14 amino acids. Per germline, CDR1 MGHRA and CDR2 YSYEKL. The germline V and J ends were trimmed by 3 bases and 4 bases, with 12 bases remaining between them.

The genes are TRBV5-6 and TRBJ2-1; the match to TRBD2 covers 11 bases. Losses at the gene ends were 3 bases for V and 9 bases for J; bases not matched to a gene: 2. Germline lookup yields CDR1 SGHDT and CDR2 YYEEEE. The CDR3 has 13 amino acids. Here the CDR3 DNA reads TGTGCCAGCAGCTACGGACTAGCGGGTGAGCAGTTCTTC. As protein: CASSYGLAGEQFF.

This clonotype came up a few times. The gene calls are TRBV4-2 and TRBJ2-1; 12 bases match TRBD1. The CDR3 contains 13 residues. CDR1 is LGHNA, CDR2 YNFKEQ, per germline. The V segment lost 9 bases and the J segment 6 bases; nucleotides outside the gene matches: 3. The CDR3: CASGTGGGNEQFF. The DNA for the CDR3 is TGTGCCAGTGGGACAGGGGGCGGCAATGAGCAGTTCTTC.

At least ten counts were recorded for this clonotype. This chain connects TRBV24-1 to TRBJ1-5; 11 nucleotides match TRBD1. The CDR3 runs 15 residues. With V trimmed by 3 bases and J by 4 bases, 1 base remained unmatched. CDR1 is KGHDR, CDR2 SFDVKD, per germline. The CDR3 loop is CATSDGDRGNQPQHF. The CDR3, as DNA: TGTGCCACCAGTGATGGGGACAGGGGGAATCAGCCCCAGCATTTT.

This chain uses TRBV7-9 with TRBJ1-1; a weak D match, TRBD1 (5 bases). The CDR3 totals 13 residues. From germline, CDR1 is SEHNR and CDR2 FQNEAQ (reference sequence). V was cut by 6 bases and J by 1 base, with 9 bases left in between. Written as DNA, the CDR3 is TGTGCCAGCAGTATAACAGGGAACACTGAAGCTTTCTTT. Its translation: CASSITGNTEAFF. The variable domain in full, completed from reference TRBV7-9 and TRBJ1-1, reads DTGVSQNPRHKITKRGQNVTFRCDPISEHNRLYWYRQTLGQGPEFLTYFQNEAQLEKSRLLSDRFSAERPKGSFSTLEIQRTEQGDSAMYLCASSITGNTEAFFGQGTRLTVV.

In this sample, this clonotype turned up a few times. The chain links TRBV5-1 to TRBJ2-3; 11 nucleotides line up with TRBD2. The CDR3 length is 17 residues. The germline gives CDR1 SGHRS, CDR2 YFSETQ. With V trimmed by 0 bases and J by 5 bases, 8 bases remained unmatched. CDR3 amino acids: CASSLATSGGSGDTQYF. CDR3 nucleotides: TGCGCCAGCAGCTTGGCCACTAGCGGGGGTTCTGGAGATACGCAGTATTTT.

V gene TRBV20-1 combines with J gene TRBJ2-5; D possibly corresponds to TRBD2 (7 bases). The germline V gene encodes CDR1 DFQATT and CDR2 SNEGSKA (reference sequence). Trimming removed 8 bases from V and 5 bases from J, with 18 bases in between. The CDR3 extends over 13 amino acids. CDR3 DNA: TGCAGTTCCCGGGGGGCCCCGGGGGAGACCCAGTACTTC. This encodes CSSRGAPGETQYF.

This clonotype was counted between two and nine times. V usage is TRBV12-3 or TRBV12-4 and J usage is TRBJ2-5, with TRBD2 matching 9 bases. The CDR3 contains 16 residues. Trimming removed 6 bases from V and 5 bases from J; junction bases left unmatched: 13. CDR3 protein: CASSPEGRGGRETQYF. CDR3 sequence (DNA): TGTGCCAGCAGCCCAGAGGGGCGGGGGGGCCGGGAGACCCAGTACTTC.